A single sample gave rise to the 19 T cell receptor beta chains below, sequenced in a study of shared clonotypes between healthy human individuals. The table came from immunoSEQ multiplex PCR; TCRdb's copy has only in-frame clones and leaves some out. The sample records about 470,000 clones, about four fifths being singletons. Specimen: PBMCs. The receptor source for this set is a woman in her thirties or forties in good health. Some clones in this sample may be carry-over from other donors' samples.

The chain links TRBV6-1 to TRBJ1-4; D not resolved. The germline gives CDR1 MNHNS, CDR2 SASEGT. CDR3 length: 16 amino acids. V lost 4 bases, J lost 2 bases, and 14 bases lay in between. Here the CDR3 DNA reads TGTGCCAGCAGTGCGGGGTCGCCCTTGACTAATGAAAAACTGTTTTTT. Translation: CASSAGSPLTNEKLFF.

This clone was seen repeatedly, ten times or more. Additional DNA sequences in this sample encode the identical CDR3. The chain recombines TRBV15 with TRBJ1-4; D remains unclear. This CDR3 contains 13 residues. V was cut by 6 bases and J by 10 bases, with 15 bases left in between. Germline assignment: CDR1 LNHNV and CDR2 YYDKDF (reference sequence). The CDR3, as DNA: TGTGCCACCAGGCCGGGAGATGTAGGAAAACTGTTTTTT. The encoded protein is CATRPGDVGKLFF.

This chain connects TRBV27 to TRBJ2-1, with a weak D call TRBD2 (6 bases). The CDR3 totals 16 residues. Trimming cost V 5 bases and J 4 bases, with 18 bases left between them. Looked up from germline, CDR1 is MNHEY and CDR2 is SMNVEV (reference sequence). The CDR3 loop is CASSRPEGPLYNEQFF. The DNA of the CDR3 is TGTGCCAGCAGTCGGCCGGAGGGCCCTCTATACAATGAGCAGTTCTTC.

The chain is built from TRBV7-2 and TRBJ2-1; D tentatively reads TRBD1 or TRBD2 (5 bases each). Germline lookup yields CDR1 SGHTA and CDR2 FQGNSA. Trimming shortened V by 4 bases and J by 4 bases, and 17 bases separated the two germline ends. The CDR3 runs to 16 residues. The chain's CDR3 is CASSSPGTQLYNEQFF. CDR3 in DNA: TGTGCCAGCAGCTCACCAGGGACGCAGCTATACAATGAGCAGTTCTTC.

The chain employs TRBV5-5 and TRBJ2-1; D unclear. V shed 5 bases and J shed 6 bases, with 9 bases lying between them. Germline V gives CDR1 SGHKS, CDR2 YYEKEE (reference sequence). CDR3 size: 12 residues. CDR3 coding DNA: TGTGCCAGCAGTTTTCCTCTCAATGAGCAGTTCTTC. Translation: CASSFPLNEQFF.

As for this clone: A read error may account for a junction end that differs from germline. The V gene is TRBV28, the J gene TRBJ2-7, with TRBD2 as a possible D gene (6 bases). The germline V gene has CDR1 MDHEN and CDR2 SYDVKM. The CDR3 contains 8 residues. The chain's CDR3 is CASRRGGF. In DNA, the CDR3 is TGTGCCAGCAGGCGGGGCGGCTTC.

Turning to this clone: Other DNA variants within this sample encode the same CDR3. The rearrangement links TRBV11-3 to TRBJ2-1; D is undetermined. The V and J ends lost 1 base and 5 bases respectively, with 6 bases between them. Germline CDR1 and CDR2: SGHNT and YENEEA. CDR3 length: 13 amino acids. Written as DNA, the CDR3 is TGTGCCAGCAGCTTAGCTCCGAACAATGAGCAGTTCTTC. Translated: CASSLAPNNEQFF. Based on the CDR3 plus reference TRBV11-3 and TRBJ2-1, the full variable domain is EAGVVQSPRYKIIEKKQPVAFWCNPISGHNTLYWYLQNLGQGPELLIRYENEEAVDDSQLPKDRFSAERLKGVDSTLKIQPAELGDSAVYLCASSLAPNNEQFFGPGTRLTVL.

The rearrangement uses TRBV7-2 and TRBJ2-2; possibly TRBD1 or TRBD2 for D (6 bases each). The V gene lost 5 bases and the J gene lost 5 bases, with 15 bases spanning the gap. CDR1 is SGHTA, CDR2 FQGNSA, per germline. This CDR3 is built from 15 residues. The CDR3 loop is CASSLGGQRTGELFF. The CDR3 DNA reads TGTGCCAGCAGCCTAGGGGGGCAGCGGACCGGGGAGCTGTTTTTT.

This clone is judged medium-sized. This sample includes further DNA sequences coding for the same CDR3. V usage is TRBV4-2 and J usage is TRBJ2-2, with D possibly matching TRBD2 (6 bases). From germline, CDR1 is LGHNA and CDR2 YNFKEQ. The V and J ends lost 0 bases and 5 bases respectively, with 10 bases between them. This CDR3 comprises 15 residues. Here the CDR3 reads CASSQDHGSTGELFF. Here the CDR3 DNA reads TGTGCCAGCAGCCAAGATCACGGGAGTACCGGGGAGCTGTTTTTT.

The rearrangement joins TRBV6-1 to TRBJ2-7; 13 nucleotides agree with TRBD2. CDR1 is MNHNS and CDR2 is SASEGT in the germline V gene. V was clipped by 4 bases and J by 2 bases; unmatched bases: 11. This CDR3 has 18 amino acids. As DNA, the CDR3 is TGTGCCAGCAGTGCCCCCCGGACTAGCGGGGGAATTACCTACGAGCAGTACTTC. Encoded protein: CASSAPRTSGGITYEQYF.

The CDR3 spells CASQVAPNEQFF. DNA for the CDR3: TGTGCCTCCCAGGTAGCGCCCAATGAGCAGTTCTTC. This chain links TRBV30 with TRBJ2-1; the D gene is possibly TRBD2 (5 bases). From germline, CDR1 is GTSNPN and CDR2 SVGIG (reference sequence). This CDR3 contains 12 residues. V was trimmed by 7 bases and J by 6 bases, leaving 13 bases between them.

The J gene is TRBJ2-7, the V gene TRBV5-1; D is possibly TRBD1 (6 bases). The CDR3 is made up of 15 amino acids. V lost 3 bases and J 0 bases, leaving 13 bases between the germline ends. Germline values: CDR1 SGHRS, CDR2 YFSETQ. CDR3 DNA: TGCGCCAGCAGCTATGGGCAGGGGTTCTCCTACGAGCAGTACTTC. Encoded protein: CASSYGQGFSYEQYF. Supplemented by reference TRBV5-1 and TRBJ2-7, the full variable domain reads KAGVTQTPRYLIKTRGQQVTLSCSPISGHRSVSWYQQTPGQGLQFLFEYFSETQRNKGNFPGRFSGRQFSNSRSEMNVSTLELGDSALYLCASSYGQGFSYEQYFGPGTRLTVT.

This clone was seen a few times. V usage is TRBV4-1 and J usage is TRBJ2-7; perhaps D is TRBD1 or TRBD2 (5 bases each). Germline V lookup: CDR1 MGHRA, CDR2 YSYEKL. The CDR3 extends over 16 amino acids. V was shortened by 2 bases and J by 4 bases, with 18 bases between the two germline ends. The CDR3 sequence: CASSQNEALGDYEQYF. CDR3 coding DNA: TGCGCCAGCAGCCAAAATGAGGCTCTGGGGGATTACGAGCAGTACTTC.

This sequence joins TRBV27 and TRBJ2-3, with D uncertain. Deletions cut 0 bases from V and 3 bases from J, with 16 bases between. Germline values: CDR1 MNHEY, CDR2 SMNVEV (reference sequence). The CDR3 is 17 amino acids. CDR3: CASSLSLSAGWTDTQYF. CDR3 nucleotide sequence: TGTGCCAGCAGTTTATCCTTATCGGCAGGTTGGACAGATACGCAGTATTTT.

This chain connects TRBV27 to TRBJ2-1, with 8 bases that match TRBD2. CDR3 length: 15 residues. V lost 2 bases, J lost 4 bases, and 4 bases stayed unmatched. The germline V gene has CDR1 MNHEY and CDR2 SMNVEV (reference sequence). This chain's CDR3 is CASSLMVAGYNEQFF. The CDR3 coding sequence is TGTGCCAGCAGTTTAATGGTAGCGGGGTACAATGAGCAGTTCTTC.

V usage is TRBV7-2 and J usage is TRBJ2-1, with D hard to call. This CDR3 is 14 amino acids long. Germline V lookup: CDR1 SGHTA, CDR2 FQGNSA. Between the trimmed V and J ends, which lost 5 bases and 4 bases, there was a span of 12 bases. The chain's CDR3 is CASSPDILYNEQFF. The CDR3 nucleotides are TGTGCCAGCAGCCCTGATATTTTGTACAATGAGCAGTTCTTC.

This clone has just a few counts. The chain uses TRBV5-1 and TRBJ2-5, with 8 bases fitting TRBD1. Germline trimming cut 4 bases from V and 0 bases from J; bases unmatched to any gene: 5. The CDR3 is 15 residues long. Germline CDR1 and CDR2: SGHRS and YFSETQ. The CDR3: CASSAGGYDQETQYF. CDR3 nucleotide sequence: TGCGCCAGCAGCGCAGGGGGCTATGACCAAGAGACCCAGTACTTC.

V gene TRBV18 combines with J gene TRBJ1-1; a possible D gene is TRBD1 (5 bases). The CDR3 runs 13 residues. Germline V CDR1 and CDR2: KGHSH, LQKENI. Deletions cut 4 bases from V and 6 bases from J, with 12 bases between. Written as DNA, the CDR3 is TGTGCCAGCTCACACGACTTCAGGGCTGAAGCTTTCTTT. As protein: CASSHDFRAEAFF.

This chain links TRBV5-6 with TRBJ1-2; no reliable D call. The CDR3 extends over 15 amino acids. The V gene's germline CDR1 is SGHDT and CDR2 YYEEEE. V lost 1 base and J 0 bases, leaving 10 bases between the germline ends. CDR3 sequence (DNA): TGTGCCAGCAGCTTGCCCACGGACCCTAACTATGGCTACACCTTC. It specifies CASSLPTDPNYGYTF.